The clone carrying this T cell receptor beta chain was recorded many times. An oligo carrying a UMI was ligated to the cDNA 3' end. An equimolar mix of RC1.1 and RC1.2 primed the beta chain across TRBC1 and TRBC2. From the second PCR onward, TCR alpha and beta chains were processed separately. TCRdb reprocessed the UMI-ligation and nested PCR reads via MiXCR and lists one record per CDR3 protein. The profile shows 40,000 to 55,000 distinct CDR3 sequences, 11% of them singletons. The data derive from a study of quantifying T cell responses using KT2 cells. Study at large: TCR alpha and beta constant-region primers primed reverse transcription of RNA. Estimated efficiency of the T4 ligation step was above 8.5% under optimum conditions. A predetermined fluorescence threshold ended the second PCR, run as a qPCR.

V was clipped by 1 base and J by 3 bases, with 9 bases between them. In germline, CDR1 is LNHNV, CDR2 YYDKDF (reference sequence). This CDR3 has 15 amino acids. Sequenced sample: PBMCs spiked with cells of the T cell clone KT2. The source of this sequence is a human donor. The V and J genes are TRBV15 and TRBJ2-2; D remains ambiguous. CDR3 in amino acids: CATSRVDRYTGELFF. In DNA, the CDR3 is TGTGCCACCAGCAGAGTAGACCGGTACACCGGGGAGCTGTTTTTT.